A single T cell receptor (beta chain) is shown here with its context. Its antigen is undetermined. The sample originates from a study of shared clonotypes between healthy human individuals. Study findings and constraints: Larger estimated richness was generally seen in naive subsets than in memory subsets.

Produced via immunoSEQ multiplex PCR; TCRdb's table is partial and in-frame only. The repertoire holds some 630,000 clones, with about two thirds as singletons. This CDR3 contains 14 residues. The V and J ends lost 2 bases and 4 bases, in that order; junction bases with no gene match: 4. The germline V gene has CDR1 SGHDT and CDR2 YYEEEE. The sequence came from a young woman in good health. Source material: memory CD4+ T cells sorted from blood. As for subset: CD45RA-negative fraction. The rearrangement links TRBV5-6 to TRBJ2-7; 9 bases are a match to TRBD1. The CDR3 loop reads CASSLGDRVYEQYF. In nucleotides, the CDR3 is TGTGCCAGCAGCTTAGGGGACAGGGTATACGAGCAGTACTTC.